The clone carrying this TCR beta chain has only one observation. Its antigen is currently unknown. The data originate from a study of T cell responses to AZD1222 COVID-19 vaccine. Background on the study: Researchers grouped second doses given at about 4 or about 12 weeks into one pool. Whole-study findings and limits: Only five or six AZD1222 recipients were seropositive at baseline.

Trimming pared 2 bases from V and 0 bases from J, leaving 20 bases between. This CDR3 spans 18 amino acids. CDR1 and CDR2 (germline): SGHAT, FQNNGV. TCRdb's copy holds only in-frame clones and misses some; the assay was immunoSEQ multiplex PCR. The sample holds 150,000 to 200,000 clones; around 93% are singletons and the top ten take roughly 2.2%. This chain connects TRBV11-2 to TRBJ2-7; D uncertain. The sequence was collected from an adult in good health. Source: peripheral blood, taken on day 0 of AZD1222 vaccination. CDR3: CASSLTPPYLVPSYEQYF. CDR3 nucleotides: TGTGCCAGCAGCTTAACCCCCCCGTATCTGGTACCCTCCTACGAGCAGTACTTC.